This TCR beta chain was documented in a study of T cell responses to AZD1222 COVID-19 vaccine. About this clone itself: What it binds is unknown. One junction end does not reproduce the germline sequence, and a read error may be involved.

Findings of the study overall: Donors skewed white British and female; clonal diversity was possibly underestimated.

Germline V gene sequence: CDR1 MDHEN, CDR2 SYDVKM. CDR3 length: 13 residues. Using immunoSEQ multiplex PCR, the repertoire was profiled, and TCRdb retains in-frame clones only, with some absent. The sample records some 110,000 clones, 88% being singletons. The TCR originated in an adult who received the AZD1222 COVID-19 vaccine. The sample in question was peripheral blood, obtained 28 days after the second AZD1222 dose. The J gene is TRBJ1-2, the V gene TRBV28; 9 bases are a match to TRBD1. CDR3 nucleotide sequence: TGTGCCAGCCGGACAGGGGCGAACCCGGCGAGTAGCTTC. Translated: CASRTGANPASSF.